This T cell receptor (beta chain) was identified in a study of blood T cell repertoires in COVID-19. Study at large: The samples span acute and convalescent COVID-19 from the United States, Italy and Spain.

Profiled with immunoSEQ multiplex PCR; TCRdb holds only in-frame clones, not every one. The profile shows 200,000 to 250,000 clones, about nine tenths of them singletons. This clone was seen only once. Trimming took 5 bases from V and 2 from J; bases not matched to a gene: 11. There are 15 residues in the CDR3. Germline V gives CDR1 SQVTM, CDR2 ANQGSEA. The chain has TRBV29-1 and TRBJ2-7, with 8 bases lining up with TRBD1. The sequence was obtained from a woman between 55 and 75 years old with acute or convalescent COVID-19. Sequencing was done on a sample of peripheral blood. The CDR3 sequence is CSVQTFLGQAYEQYF. In nucleotides, the CDR3 is TGCAGCGTTCAAACCTTTCTGGGACAGGCCTACGAGCAGTACTTC.